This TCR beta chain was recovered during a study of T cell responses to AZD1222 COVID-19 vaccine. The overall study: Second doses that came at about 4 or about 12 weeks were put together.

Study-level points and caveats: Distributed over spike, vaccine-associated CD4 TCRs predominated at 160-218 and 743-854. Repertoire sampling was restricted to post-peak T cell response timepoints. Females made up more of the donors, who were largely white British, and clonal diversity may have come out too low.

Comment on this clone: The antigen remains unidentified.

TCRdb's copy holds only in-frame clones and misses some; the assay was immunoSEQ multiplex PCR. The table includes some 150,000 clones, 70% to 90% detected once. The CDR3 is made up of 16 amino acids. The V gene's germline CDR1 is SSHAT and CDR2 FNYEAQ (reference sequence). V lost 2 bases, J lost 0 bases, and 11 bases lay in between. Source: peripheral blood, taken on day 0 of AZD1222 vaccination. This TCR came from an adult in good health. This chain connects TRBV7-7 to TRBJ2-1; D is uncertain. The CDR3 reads CASSLLHQSSYNEQFF. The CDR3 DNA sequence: TGTGCCAGCAGCTTACTTCACCAGAGCTCCTACAATGAGCAGTTCTTC.